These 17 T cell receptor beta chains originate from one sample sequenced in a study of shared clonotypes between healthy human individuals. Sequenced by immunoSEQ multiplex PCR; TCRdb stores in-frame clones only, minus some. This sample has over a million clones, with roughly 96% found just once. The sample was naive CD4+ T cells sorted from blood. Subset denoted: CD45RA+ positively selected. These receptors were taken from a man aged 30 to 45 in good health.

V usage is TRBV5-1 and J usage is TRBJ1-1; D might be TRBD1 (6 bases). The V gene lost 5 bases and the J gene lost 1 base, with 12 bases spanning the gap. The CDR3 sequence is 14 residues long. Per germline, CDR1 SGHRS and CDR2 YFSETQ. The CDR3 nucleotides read TGCGCCAGCAGTCCTAAGGACAGGAACACTGAAGCTTTCTTT. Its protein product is CASSPKDRNTEAFF. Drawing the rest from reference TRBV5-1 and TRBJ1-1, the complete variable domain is KAGVTQTPRYLIKTRGQQVTLSCSPISGHRSVSWYQQTPGQGLQFLFEYFSETQRNKGNFPGRFSGRQFSNSRSEMNVSTLELGDSALYLCASSPKDRNTEAFFGQGTRLTVV.

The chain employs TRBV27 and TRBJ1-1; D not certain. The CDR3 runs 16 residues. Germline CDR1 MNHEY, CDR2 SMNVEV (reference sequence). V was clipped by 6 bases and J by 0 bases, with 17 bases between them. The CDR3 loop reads CASSLQHRPLNTEAFF. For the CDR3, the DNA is TGTGCCAGCAGCCTCCAACACCGACCGTTGAACACTGAAGCTTTCTTT.

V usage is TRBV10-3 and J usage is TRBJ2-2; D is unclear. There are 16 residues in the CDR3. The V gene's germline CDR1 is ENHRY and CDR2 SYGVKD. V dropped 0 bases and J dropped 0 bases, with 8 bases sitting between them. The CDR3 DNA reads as TGTGCCATCAGTGAGTCGGGCGACGCGAACACCGGGGAGCTGTTTTTT. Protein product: CAISESGDANTGELFF.

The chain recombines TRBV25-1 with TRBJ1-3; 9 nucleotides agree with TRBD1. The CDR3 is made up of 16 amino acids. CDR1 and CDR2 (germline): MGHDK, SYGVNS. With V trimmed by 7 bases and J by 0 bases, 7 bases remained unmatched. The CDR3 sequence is CASTSDRGFSGNTIYF. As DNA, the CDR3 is TGTGCCAGCACCTCGGACAGGGGTTTCTCTGGAAACACCATATATTTT.

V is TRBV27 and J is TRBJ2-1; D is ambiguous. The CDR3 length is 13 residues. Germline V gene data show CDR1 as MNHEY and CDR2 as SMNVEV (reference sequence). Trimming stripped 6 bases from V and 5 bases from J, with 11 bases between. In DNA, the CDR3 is TGTGCCAGCAGGAACCTCCCTAACAATGAGCAGTTCTTC. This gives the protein CASRNLPNNEQFF.

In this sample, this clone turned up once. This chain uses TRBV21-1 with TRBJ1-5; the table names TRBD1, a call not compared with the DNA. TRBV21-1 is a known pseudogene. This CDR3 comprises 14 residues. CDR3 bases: TGTGCCAGCAGCGAGCAGGGGCCCAATCAGCCCCAGCATTTT. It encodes CASSEQGPNQPQHF.

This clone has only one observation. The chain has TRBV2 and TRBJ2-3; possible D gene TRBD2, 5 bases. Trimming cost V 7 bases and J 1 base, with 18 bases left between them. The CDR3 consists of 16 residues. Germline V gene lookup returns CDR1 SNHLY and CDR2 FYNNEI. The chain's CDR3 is CASTDLGRVRTDTQYF. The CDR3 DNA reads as TGTGCCAGCACTGATCTAGGGCGGGTTCGCACAGATACGCAGTATTTT.

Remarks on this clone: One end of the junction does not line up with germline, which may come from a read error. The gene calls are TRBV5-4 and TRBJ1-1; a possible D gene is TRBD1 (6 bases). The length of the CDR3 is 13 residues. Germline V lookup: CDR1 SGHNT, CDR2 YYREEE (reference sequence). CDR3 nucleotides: TGTGCCAGCAGCTTGAGGGCGGGGGCAGGGCCGGCATTT. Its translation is CASSLRAGAGPAF.

The CDR3 reads CASSPGTEPYEQYF. CDR3 in DNA: TGTGCCAGCAGTCCCGGGACAGAGCCTTACGAGCAGTACTTC. This sequence joins TRBV6-5 and TRBJ2-7; 7 positions agree with TRBD1. The junction had 8 bases not matched to a gene; V was cut back by 5 bases and J by 4 bases. The length of the CDR3 is 14 residues. CDR1 and CDR2 (germline): MNHEY, SVGAGI.

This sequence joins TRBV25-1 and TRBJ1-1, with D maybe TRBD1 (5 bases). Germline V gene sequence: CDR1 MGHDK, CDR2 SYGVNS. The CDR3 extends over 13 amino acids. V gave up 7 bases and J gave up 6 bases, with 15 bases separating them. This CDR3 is CASTPPGVAEAFF. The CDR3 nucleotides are TGTGCCAGCACCCCCCCGGGGGTTGCTGAAGCTTTCTTT.

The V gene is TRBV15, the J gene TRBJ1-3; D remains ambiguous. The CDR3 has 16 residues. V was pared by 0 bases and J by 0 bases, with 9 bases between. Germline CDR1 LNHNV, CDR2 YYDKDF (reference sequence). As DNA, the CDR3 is TGTGCCACCAGCAGAGACACCTTAGGCTCTGGAAACACCATATATTTT. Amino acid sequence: CATSRDTLGSGNTIYF.

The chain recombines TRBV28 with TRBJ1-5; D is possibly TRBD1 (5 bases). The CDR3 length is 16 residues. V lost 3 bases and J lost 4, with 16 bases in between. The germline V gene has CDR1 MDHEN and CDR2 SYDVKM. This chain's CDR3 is CASSFYPRAGNQPQHF. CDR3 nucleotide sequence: TGTGCCAGCAGTTTTTACCCCAGGGCGGGGAATCAGCCCCAGCATTTT. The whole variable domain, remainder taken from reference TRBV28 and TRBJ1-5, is DVKVTQSSRYLVKRTGEKVFLECVQDMDHENMFWYRQDPGLGLRLIYFSYDVKMKEKGDIPEGYSVSREKKERFSLILESASTNQTSMYLCASSFYPRAGNQPQHFGDGTRLSIL.

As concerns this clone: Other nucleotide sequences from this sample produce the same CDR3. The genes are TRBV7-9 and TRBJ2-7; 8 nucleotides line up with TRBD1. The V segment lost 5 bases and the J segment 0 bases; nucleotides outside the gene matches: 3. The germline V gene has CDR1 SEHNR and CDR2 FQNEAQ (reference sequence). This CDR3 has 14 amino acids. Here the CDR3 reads CASSLGQDSYEQYF. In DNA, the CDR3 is TGTGCCAGCAGCCTGGGACAGGACTCCTACGAGCAGTACTTC. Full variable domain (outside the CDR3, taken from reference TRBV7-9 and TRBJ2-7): DTGVSQNPRHKITKRGQNVTFRCDPISEHNRLYWYRQTLGQGPEFLTYFQNEAQLEKSRLLSDRFSAERPKGSFSTLEIQRTEQGDSAMYLCASSLGQDSYEQYFGPGTRLTVT.

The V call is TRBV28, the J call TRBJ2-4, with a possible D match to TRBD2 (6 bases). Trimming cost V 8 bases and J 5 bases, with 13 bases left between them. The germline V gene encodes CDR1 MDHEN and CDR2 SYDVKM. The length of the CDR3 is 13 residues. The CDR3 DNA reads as TGTGCCAGCCTCTACGGGGGAGAAAACATTCAGTACTTC. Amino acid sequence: CASLYGGENIQYF. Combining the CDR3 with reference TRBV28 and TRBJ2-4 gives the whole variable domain DVKVTQSSRYLVKRTGEKVFLECVQDMDHENMFWYRQDPGLGLRLIYFSYDVKMKEKGDIPEGYSVSREKKERFSLILESASTNQTSMYLCASLYGGENIQYFGAGTRLSVL.

In nucleotides, the CDR3 is TGCAGCGTAACAACTCTCACTGAAGCTTTCTTT. Translated, it gives CSVTTLTEAFF. V usage is TRBV29-1 and J usage is TRBJ1-1, with D unresolved. Trimming stripped 6 bases from V and 4 bases from J, with 9 bases between. CDR3 length equals 11 residues. From germline, CDR1 is SQVTM and CDR2 ANQGSEA.

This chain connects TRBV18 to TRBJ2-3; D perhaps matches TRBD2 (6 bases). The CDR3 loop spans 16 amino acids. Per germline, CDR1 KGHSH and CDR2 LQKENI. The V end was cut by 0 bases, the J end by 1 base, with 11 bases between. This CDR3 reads CASSPPETGGTDTQYF. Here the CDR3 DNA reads TGTGCCAGCTCACCACCGGAAACGGGAGGCACAGATACGCAGTATTTT.

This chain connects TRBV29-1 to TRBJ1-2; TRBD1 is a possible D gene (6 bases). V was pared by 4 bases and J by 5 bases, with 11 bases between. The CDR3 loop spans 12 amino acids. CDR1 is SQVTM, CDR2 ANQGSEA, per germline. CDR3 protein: CSVVQGGYGYTF. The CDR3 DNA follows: TGCAGCGTTGTACAGGGAGGGTATGGCTACACCTTC.